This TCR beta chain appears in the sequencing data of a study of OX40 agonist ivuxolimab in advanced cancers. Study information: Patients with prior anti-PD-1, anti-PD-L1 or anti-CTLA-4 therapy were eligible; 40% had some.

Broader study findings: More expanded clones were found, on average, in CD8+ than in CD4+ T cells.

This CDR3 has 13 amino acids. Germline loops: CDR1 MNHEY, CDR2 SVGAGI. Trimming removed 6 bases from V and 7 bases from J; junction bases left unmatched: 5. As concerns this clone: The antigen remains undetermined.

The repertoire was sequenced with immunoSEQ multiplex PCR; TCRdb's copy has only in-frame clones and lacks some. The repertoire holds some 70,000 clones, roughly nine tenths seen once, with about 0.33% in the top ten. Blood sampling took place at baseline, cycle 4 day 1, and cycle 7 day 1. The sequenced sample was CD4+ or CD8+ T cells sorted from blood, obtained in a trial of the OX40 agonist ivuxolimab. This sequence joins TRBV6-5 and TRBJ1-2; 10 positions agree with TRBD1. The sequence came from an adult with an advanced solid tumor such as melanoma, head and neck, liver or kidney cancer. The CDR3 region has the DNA TGTGCCAGCAGACCCGGACAGGGGGTTGGCTACACCTTC. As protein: CASRPGQGVGYTF.